This paragraph reports one T cell receptor (beta chain). This CDR3 is built from 16 residues. Trimming removed 6 bases from V and 6 bases from J; junction bases left unmatched: 11. Germline loops: CDR1 MNHEY, CDR2 SMNVEV (reference sequence). The sample comes from a study of blood T cell repertoires in COVID-19. The data were produced by immunoSEQ multiplex PCR, yet TCRdb's version contains in-frame clones alone and is incomplete. This sample has 58,000 or so clones, with roughly nine tenths found just once. The chain couples TRBV27 to TRBJ2-7; TRBD2 agrees at 13 bases. This TCR derives from a woman in her sixties or seventies with active COVID-19. The sequencing sample was made of peripheral blood. CDR3 loop: CASSFSYGLAGVEQYF. CDR3 nucleotide sequence: TGTGCCAGCAGCTTCAGTTATGGACTAGCGGGAGTCGAGCAGTACTTC.